This T cell receptor beta chain was recorded in a study of post-analysis software for immune sequencing data. The study, taken as a whole, reports: Samples from one preparation batch, clustered by F measure, grouped strongly together. In patients, TRBV5-6, TRBV5-1 and TRBV20-1 belonged to five TRBV segments found more frequently than in controls.

In its sample, this clonotype was seen a few times. The target antigen is unknown. The CDR3 loop spans 17 amino acids. The germline V gene has CDR1 MNHNS and CDR2 SASEGT. V trimming: 6 bases; J trimming: 4 bases; junction bases outside the gene matches: 16. Unique molecular identifiers tagged the TCR beta cDNA libraries. From the PCR reads, TCRdb called clonotypes with MiXCR, one entry per CDR3 protein. The data contain about 400,000 distinct CDR3 sequences, less than 40% of them singletons. The V call is TRBV6-1, the J call TRBJ2-5; 8 bases line up with TRBD2. Sample: blood. This sequence originates from a girl aged 10 to 17 with multiple sclerosis. The CDR3 nucleotides read TGTGCCAGCAGCCTCAAATTCCGTCCGGGGGGGGGAGAGACCCAGTACTTC. Translated: CASSLKFRPGGGETQYF.